This paragraph reports one TCR beta chain. The CDR3 length is 13 residues. Deletions cut 2 bases from V and 5 bases from J, with 10 bases between. Germline V lookup: CDR1 SGHRS, CDR2 YFSETQ. The data originate from a study of control samples from healthy donors and cancer patients. Sequenced by immunoSEQ multiplex PCR; TCRdb stores in-frame clones only, minus some. The table records around 85,000 clones, around 94% of them present only once. J is TRBJ1-2 and V is TRBV5-1; D gene ambiguous. The sample consisted of blood. The TCR comes from a woman aged 18-29 years in good health. The CDR3 sequence is CASSLSDGYGYTF. The CDR3 region has the DNA TGCGCCAGCAGCTTATCAGACGGTTATGGCTACACCTTC.